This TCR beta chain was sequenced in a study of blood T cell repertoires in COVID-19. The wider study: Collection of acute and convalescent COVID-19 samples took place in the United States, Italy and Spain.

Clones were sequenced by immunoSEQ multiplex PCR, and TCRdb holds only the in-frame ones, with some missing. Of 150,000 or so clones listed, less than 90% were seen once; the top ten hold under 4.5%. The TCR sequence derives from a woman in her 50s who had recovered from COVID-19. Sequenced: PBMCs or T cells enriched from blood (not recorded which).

The CDR3 DNA reads as TGTGCCAGCTCACCAGTCGGGGGGCCCTCGGATGGCTACACCTTC. This translates into CASSPVGGPSDGYTF. This chain uses TRBV18 with TRBJ1-2; a possible D gene is TRBD1 (6 bases). CDR1 KGHSH and CDR2 LQKENI come from the germline V gene. This CDR3 has 15 residues. Trimming cost V 2 bases and J 6 bases, with 16 bases left between them.